Included here is one T cell receptor (beta chain) sequence, with context. Its binding antigen is unknown. One base away there is no much larger clone; base qualities are not given. Each collaborating institution followed its own protocols to collect whole blood in K2EDTA tubes. For TCRbeta analysis, collaborators shipped samples as frozen whole blood, isolated PBMCs, or DNA extracted from either of those sample types. The data originate from a study of blood T cell repertoires in COVID-19 (dated by TCRdb to 2020 to 2021). Regarding the complete study: Collaborator samples came from the United States, Italy and Spain and covered acute and convalescent phases of COVID-19. Samples came from the ongoing ImmuneRACE study (first 160 participants) plus 1,254 subjects from 6 global collaborators. The prospective study material was composed of cDNA or gDNA derived from T cells, B-cell-depleted T cells, or PBMCs. The dataset comprised deeply sampled blood TCRbeta repertoires from subjects exposed to, actively infected with, or recovered from COVID-19. Where available, HLA class I and class II types were obtained from metadata supplied by the sample provider rather than from assay-based typing. The repertoires were released in a freely available public database meant as a resource for research on the immune response to SARS-CoV-2. Sample metadata almost always included a de-identified subject ID, COVID-19 status, age in years and sex.

TCRbeta CDR3 regions were amplified from genomic DNA using the immunoSEQ Assay, a bias-controlled multiplex PCR. The study's processing was this. Within the assay, amplification of reference gene primers was used to estimate how many nucleated cells each sample contained. To quantify the absolute abundance of each unique TCRbeta CDR3 rearrangement, sequence reads were collapsed and filtered. For each sample, productive Simpson clonality was calculated as the square root of Simpson's diversity index across productive rearrangements. As stored in TCRdb, this immuneACCESS dataset retains in-frame rearrangements with V and J assigned. A fraction of the clones does not appear; measured against another copy, unresolved V genes explain less than half of the discrepancy, and the remainder lacks a known reason. For V, J and clone size, that table is used; D and trimming come from the DNA. This sample gives tens of thousands of clones in total; about 88% of them show up just once. The ten biggest clones cover approximately 18% of the sample.

The CDR3 spans 12 residues, from the cysteine through the phenylalanine. The only DNA kept is the CDR3, 36 bases in frame from the first base. At the junction V is shortened by 5 bases and J by 11 bases, with 15 bases in between. Study-level results and caveats: How much clinical and demographic metadata was included differed by source and by participant, and the metadata was provided uncurated.

This TCR was sampled from a woman aged 80 or over with acute or convalescent COVID-19. Sequencing was carried out using peripheral blood. The rearrangement combines TRBV12-3 or TRBV12-4 with TRBJ1-1, and perhaps TRBD1 as D gene, on 5 matching bases. CDR3 sequence: CASSPGGSIAFF. Here is the DNA: TGTGCCAGCAGTCCGGGGGGGTCTATCGCTTTCTTT.